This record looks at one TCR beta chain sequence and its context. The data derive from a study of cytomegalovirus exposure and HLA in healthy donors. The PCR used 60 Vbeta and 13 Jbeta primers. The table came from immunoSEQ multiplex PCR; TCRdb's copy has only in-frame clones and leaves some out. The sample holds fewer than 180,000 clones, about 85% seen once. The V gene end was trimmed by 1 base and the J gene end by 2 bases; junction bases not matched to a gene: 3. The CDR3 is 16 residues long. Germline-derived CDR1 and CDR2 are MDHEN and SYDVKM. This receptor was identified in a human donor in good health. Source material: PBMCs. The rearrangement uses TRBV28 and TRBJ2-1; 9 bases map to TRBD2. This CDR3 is CASSLSSSGTYNEQFF. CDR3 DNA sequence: TGTGCCAGCAGTTTATCCTCTAGCGGGACCTACAATGAGCAGTTCTTC.